The entry below gives a single T cell receptor (beta chain) sequence along with its context. The sample belongs to a study of cytomegalovirus exposure and HLA in healthy donors. Study-level background: Prior work identified some 120 million unique TCR beta sequences in some 200 million T cells.

CDR3 length: 16 residues. V lost 0 bases and J lost 4; bases outside the gene matches: 5. CDR1 is SGDLS and CDR2 is YYNGEE in the germline V gene. Primers included in the PCR were 60 Vbeta and 13 Jbeta primers. Per the original methods: There were tens of millions of unique TCR beta chains by a later count, and around 10 million of them were shared. Clones were read by immunoSEQ multiplex PCR, and TCRdb kept only the in-frame ones, dropping some. That table furnishes V, J and clone size, whereas the DNA furnished D and trimming. The sample has around 150,000 clones, approximately 80% seen once. The genes are TRBV9 and TRBJ2-2, with 8 nucleotides matching TRBD1. The sequenced sample was PBMCs. The receptor was derived from a man aged 50 or older in good health and CMV-seropositive. The CDR3 DNA sequence: TGTGCCAGCAGCGTAGATCAGGGGGCCACCACCGGGGAGCTGTTTTTT. Translating gives CASSVDQGATTGELFF.